This T cell receptor beta chain was found in a study of T cells in Graves' hyperthyroidism and ophthalmopathy. As for the study in general: Blood was drawn when the patient was first diagnosed and still untreated. Whole-study findings and limits: Among thyroid clonotypes expanded above 0.001, most also appeared in blood.

The CDR3 has 12 residues. Germline CDR1 is MNHNS and CDR2 is SASEGT. Trimming removed 5 bases from V and 9 bases from J; junction bases left unmatched: 7. Exclusion followed for patients with uncontrolled infection, other autoimmune disease, pregnancy or lactation. Isolation of PBMCs was performed on approximately 10 ml fresh peripheral blood. RNA transcripts yielded amplified TCR beta CDR3 regions. Using the HTBI primer set, a first-round RT-PCR was run on the TCR CDR3. TCRdb re-called the multiplex PCR reads with MiXCR, one entry per CDR3 protein. The sample carries about 640,000 distinct CDR3 sequences, more than 20% recorded once. Concerning this clonotype: Its antigen is still unknown.

Source material: blood. The source of this sequence is a man aged 25-45 years with Graves' ophthalmopathy. The chain links TRBV6-1 to TRBJ2-7; 7 bases fit TRBD1. The CDR3 reads CASSTLTGRQYF. CDR3 nucleotide sequence: TGTGCCAGCAGTACTCTGACAGGGAGGCAGTACTTC.